This passage covers 30 T cell receptor beta chains from one sample sequenced in a study of cytomegalovirus exposure and HLA in healthy donors. Both 60 Vbeta primers and 13 Jbeta primers went into the PCR. The table came from immunoSEQ multiplex PCR; TCRdb's copy has only in-frame clones and leaves some out. The sample includes about 200,000 clones, around 80% of them seen just once. Sequences were obtained from PBMCs. The receptors derive from a man in his forties or fifties in good health and CMV-seronegative.

The genes are TRBV7-9 and TRBJ2-7; TRBD2 agrees at 10 bases. The CDR3 is 13 amino acids. After removal of 9 bases from V and 1 base from J, the junction contained 3 bases not matched to a gene. Germline V gene sequence: CDR1 SEHNR, CDR2 FQNEAQ (reference sequence). CDR3 nucleotides: TGTGCCAGTGGGACTAGCGCTTCCTACGAGCAGTACTTC. Protein: CASGTSASYEQYF.

This clone appeared a few times. This chain joins TRBV11-2 and TRBJ1-1; D perhaps matches TRBD1 (5 bases). CDR1 and CDR2 from the germline V gene are SGHAT and FQNNGV. The V end lost 5 bases, the J end lost 1 base, and 11 bases lay between the germline ends. CDR3 length: 14 residues. CDR3 protein: CASSVGHKNTEAFF. The CDR3 DNA sequence: TGTGCCAGCAGCGTCGGACACAAGAACACTGAAGCTTTCTTT.

J is TRBJ1-1 and V is TRBV7-3; D remains unclear. Germline values: CDR1 SGHTA, CDR2 FQGTGA. V lost 3 bases, J lost 4 bases, and 9 bases lay in between. This CDR3 is 13 amino acids long. This CDR3 reads CASSFREGTEAFF. CDR3 nucleotides: TGTGCCAGCAGCTTTCGGGAGGGCACTGAAGCTTTCTTT.

V is TRBV30 and J is TRBJ2-7, with D tentatively TRBD2 (7 bases). The CDR3 length is 15 residues. The germline gives CDR1 GTSNPN, CDR2 SVGIG (reference sequence). Between the trimmed V and J ends, which lost 5 bases and 2 bases, there was a span of 19 bases. The CDR3 bases are TGTGCCTGGGAGTTCAAGCGGGACACGGCCTACGAGCAGTACTTC. It is translated as CAWEFKRDTAYEQYF. Using reference TRBV30 and TRBJ2-7 for the parts outside the CDR3, the full variable domain is SQTIHQWPATLVQPVGSPLSLECTVEGTSNPNLYWYRQAAGRGLQLLFYSVGIGQISSEVPQNLSASRPQDRQFILSSKKLLLSDSGFYLCAWEFKRDTAYEQYFGPGTRLTVT.

CDR3 sequence: CASRDRGSGGNTIYF. CDR3 sequence (DNA): TGTGCCAGCAGGGATCGGGGGTCGGGTGGAAACACCATATATTTT. The chain employs TRBV6-5 and TRBJ1-3, with D tentatively TRBD1 (5 bases). The germline V and J ends were trimmed by 6 bases and 3 bases, with 15 bases remaining between them. The CDR3 is 15 residues long. The germline CDR1 and CDR2 sequences are MNHEY and SVGAGI.

This clone was observed a few times. The rearrangement joins TRBV6-6 to TRBJ2-2; 7 bases line up with TRBD2. V dropped 6 bases and J dropped 2; count of bases not matched to a gene: 6. The CDR3 has 15 residues. Germline CDR1 and CDR2: MNHNY and SVGAGI (reference sequence). CDR3 sequence: CASSPRTRNTGELFF. As DNA, the CDR3 is TGTGCCAGCAGCCCTAGGACTAGAAACACCGGGGAGCTGTTTTTT.

In this sample, this clone turned up a few times. The chain couples TRBV4-1 to TRBJ1-1, with 7 bases that match TRBD1. The J segment lost 4 bases and the V segment lost 4 bases, leaving 9 bases of the junction unmatched. In germline, CDR1 is MGHRA, CDR2 YSYEKL. CDR3 length equals 15 residues. The CDR3 region is CASSRNRGSVTEAFF. In DNA form, the CDR3 reads TGCGCCAGCAGCCGCAACAGGGGTTCGGTCACTGAAGCTTTCTTT.

The rearrangement joins TRBV5-6 to TRBJ2-5; perhaps TRBD1 as D (6 bases). The V end lost 6 bases, the J end lost 2 bases, and 20 bases lay between the germline ends. The CDR3 has 16 amino acids. Germline loops: CDR1 SGHDT, CDR2 YYEEEE. The chain's CDR3 is CASIIQGKGVQETQYF. The CDR3 DNA reads as TGTGCCAGCATCATACAGGGAAAGGGGGTTCAAGAGACCCAGTACTTC.

The J gene is TRBJ2-5, the V gene TRBV5-1; TRBD1 aligns across 9 bases. The length of the CDR3 is 14 residues. Trimming at V came to 5 bases and at J to 2 bases, leaving 4 bases not matched to a gene. Germline V gene lookup returns CDR1 SGHRS and CDR2 YFSETQ. CDR3 loop: CASRWTGDQETQYF. DNA of the CDR3: TGCGCCAGCAGGTGGACAGGGGATCAAGAGACCCAGTACTTC.

The J gene is TRBJ2-1, the V gene TRBV27, with 7 positions matching TRBD2. CDR1 is MNHEY, CDR2 SMNVEV, per germline (reference sequence). CDR3 length: 15 residues. The V gene end was trimmed by 5 bases and the J gene end by 7 bases; junction bases not matched to a gene: 11. The CDR3 loop is CASSPLASGLNEQFF. DNA for the CDR3: TGTGCCAGCAGTCCGCTAGCTAGCGGCCTGAATGAGCAGTTCTTC.

Remarks on this clone: Additional DNA sequences in this sample encode the identical CDR3. The gene calls are TRBV6-5 and TRBJ1-2; D is perhaps TRBD1 (6 bases). The CDR3 is 12 residues long. Per the germline V gene, CDR1 is MNHEY and CDR2 is SVGAGI. Trimming shortened V by 5 bases and J by 8 bases, and 12 bases separated the two germline ends. The CDR3: CASSPGTQGYTF. As DNA, the CDR3 is TGTGCCAGCAGTCCCGGGACACAGGGCTACACCTTC.

The CDR3 coding sequence is TGTGCTAGTGGGGCGGGGGTTGGGATCTATGGCTACACCTTC. Its protein is CASGAGVGIYGYTF. The chain uses TRBV12-5 and TRBJ1-2; possibly TRBD1 for D (5 bases). Trimming took 6 bases from V and 4 from J, leaving 15 bases between them. The CDR3 runs to 14 residues. Per the germline V gene, CDR1 is LGHNT and CDR2 is FRNRAP.

The chain carries TRBV7-9 and TRBJ1-6; no clear D gene. Trimming stripped 8 bases from V and 0 bases from J, with 8 bases between. Looked up from germline, CDR1 is SEHNR and CDR2 is FQNEAQ (reference sequence). The CDR3 length is 14 residues. The CDR3 DNA follows: TGTGCCAGCGCGCTAAGCTCCTATAATTCACCCCTCCACTTT. Protein sequence: CASALSSYNSPLHF. The entire variable domain, with the rest obtained from reference TRBV7-9 and TRBJ1-6, is as follows: DTGVSQNPRHKITKRGQNVTFRCDPISEHNRLYWYRQTLGQGPEFLTYFQNEAQLEKSRLLSDRFSAERPKGSFSTLEIQRTEQGDSAMYLCASALSSYNSPLHFGNGTRLTVT.

This clone has just a few counts. A read error may account for a junction end that differs from germline. This chain connects TRBV27 to TRBJ1-4, with TRBD1 matching 10 bases. The CDR3 covers 19 residues. CDR1 and CDR2 (germline): MNHEY, SMNVEV (reference sequence). The CDR3 DNA reads TGTGCCAGCAGCTTATTTAATGGACAGGGGGAAGGGCGTAATGAAAAACTGTTTTTT. Translating it yields CASSLFNGQGEGRNEKLFF.

A note on this clone: The junction shows a germline mismatch at one end, possibly a read error. The chain carries TRBV11-3 and TRBJ2-5; the match to TRBD2 covers 10 bases. CDR1 is SGHNT, CDR2 YENEEA, per germline. The CDR3 is 16 residues long. The chain's CDR3 is CASSPRASGREEAQYF. In DNA form, the CDR3 reads TGTGCCAGCAGCCCTAGGGCAAGCGGGAGGGAAGAGGCCCAGTACTTC. Using reference TRBV11-3 and TRBJ2-5 for the parts outside the CDR3, the full variable domain is EAGVVQSPRYKIIEKKQPVAFWCNPISGHNTLYWYLQNLGQGPELLIRYENEEAVDDSQLPKDRFSAERLKGVDSTLKIQPAELGDSAVYLCASSPRASGREEAQYFGPGTRLLVL.

V and J are TRBV5-1 and TRBJ2-3; TRBD1 might be the D (5 bases). Trimming shortened V by 5 bases and J by 4 bases, and 8 bases separated the two germline ends. This CDR3 region has 12 residues. The germline V gene has CDR1 SGHRS and CDR2 YFSETQ. The CDR3 here is CASRGPADTQYF. The DNA for the CDR3 is TGCGCCAGCAGGGGGCCCGCAGATACGCAGTATTTT.

This chain uses TRBV7-6 with TRBJ2-1, with 8 nucleotides matching TRBD2. The germline V gene has CDR1 SGHVS and CDR2 FNYEAQ. V shed 5 bases and J 6 bases; nucleotides not matched to a gene: 9. The CDR3 loop spans 15 amino acids. The CDR3 region is CASSRGFAGGNEQFF. As DNA, the CDR3 is TGTGCCAGCAGCCGGGGATTTGCGGGAGGCAATGAGCAGTTCTTC. Filled out from reference TRBV7-6 and TRBJ2-1, the complete variable domain reads GAGVSQSPRYKVTKRGQDVALRCDPISGHVSLYWYRQALGQGPEFLTYFNYEAQQDKSGLPNDRFSAERPEGSISTLTIQRTEQRDSAMYRCASSRGFAGGNEQFFGPGTRLTVL.

The chain is built from TRBV27 and TRBJ2-1; 7 bases are shared with TRBD2. In germline, CDR1 is MNHEY, CDR2 SMNVEV (reference sequence). The CDR3 has 15 residues. V shed 2 bases and J 6 bases; nucleotides not matched to a gene: 7. The CDR3 nucleotides are TGTGCCAGCAGTTTAACCGGGACTACCTCCAATGAGCAGTTCTTC. This gives the protein CASSLTGTTSNEQFF.

This clone came up a few times. The rearrangement joins TRBV9 to TRBJ2-1; D is perhaps TRBD2 (5 bases). V lost 4 bases and J lost 2, with 13 bases in between. The CDR3 has 15 residues. Germline CDR1 SGDLS, CDR2 YYNGEE. The DNA for the CDR3 is TGTGCCAGCAGCCCCACGGGGTTCGCCTACAATGAGCAGTTCTTC. Its translation: CASSPTGFAYNEQFF.

The V gene is TRBV4-2, the J gene TRBJ2-6; 13 positions agree with TRBD2. Germline CDR1 LGHNA, CDR2 YNFKEQ. V lost 2 bases to trimming and J lost 2 bases; unmatched junction nucleotides: 6. This CDR3 has 19 residues. CDR3 DNA: TGTGCCAGCAGCCAAAAACCCGGGACTAGCGGGGCTGGGGCCAACGTCCTGACTTTC. Its protein is CASSQKPGTSGAGANVLTF.

The rearrangement links TRBV11-2 to TRBJ2-3; 10 positions agree with TRBD2. Looked up from germline, CDR1 is SGHAT and CDR2 is FQNNGV. The CDR3 has 15 amino acids. V was clipped by 5 bases and J by 4 bases; unmatched bases: 6. The CDR3 sequence: CASSRSGRSPDTQYF. CDR3 nucleotides: TGTGCCAGCAGCCGTAGCGGGAGGAGTCCAGATACGCAGTATTTT.

This chain links TRBV6-5 with TRBJ1-1; 7 positions match TRBD1. In germline, CDR1 is MNHEY, CDR2 SVGAGI. The junction had 5 bases not matched to a gene; V was cut back by 6 bases and J by 1 base. This CDR3 is built from 14 residues. CDR3 nucleotides: TGTGCCAGCAGCCGGGACAGCCGGAACACTGAAGCTTTCTTT. This gives the protein CASSRDSRNTEAFF.

The genes are TRBV19 and TRBJ2-1; 11 nucleotides align to TRBD2. The germline CDR1 and CDR2 sequences are LNHDA and SQIVND (reference sequence). The CDR3 extends over 15 amino acids. The V and J ends lost 2 bases and 8 bases, in that order; junction bases with no gene match: 5. CDR3 sequence reads: CASSILAGGVYEQFF. Here the CDR3 DNA reads TGTGCCAGTAGTATACTAGCGGGAGGAGTGTATGAGCAGTTCTTC.

In its sample, this clone was seen a few times. The rearrangement uses TRBV5-4 and TRBJ1-5; D unclear. V lost 4 bases, J lost 3 bases, and 8 bases lay in between. Germline CDR1 is SGHNT and CDR2 is YYREEE (reference sequence). This CDR3 has 13 amino acids. CDR3 loop: CASSLGYNQPQHF. CDR3 DNA: TGTGCCAGCAGCCTCGGGTACAATCAGCCCCAGCATTTT. Complete variable domain (other parts from reference TRBV5-4 and TRBJ1-5): ETGVTQSPTHLIKTRGQQVTLRCSSQSGHNTVSWYQQALGQGPQFIFQYYREEENGRGNFPPRFSGLQFPNYSSELNVNALELDDSALYLCASSLGYNQPQHFGDGTRLSIL.

The J gene is TRBJ2-2, the V gene TRBV5-1; 11 bases fit TRBD1. CDR3 size: 16 residues. Germline-derived CDR1 and CDR2 are SGHRS and YFSETQ. V lost 1 base and J lost 6; bases outside the gene matches: 5. The CDR3, as DNA: TGCGCCAGCAGCTTGAACGGACAGGGGGCGGCCGGGGAGCTGTTTTTT. It codes for CASSLNGQGAAGELFF.

This chain links TRBV14 with TRBJ2-2; D is ambiguous. The CDR3 runs to 14 residues. CDR1 and CDR2 from the germline V gene are SGHDN and FVKESK. The V and J ends lost 4 bases and 4 bases respectively, with 10 bases between them. CDR3 loop: CASSPRFGTGELFF. In DNA, the CDR3 is TGTGCCAGCAGCCCGCGTTTTGGCACCGGGGAGCTGTTTTTT.

The rearrangement links TRBV4-1 to TRBJ2-1, with TRBD2 matching over 7 bases. Germline CDR1 MGHRA, CDR2 YSYEKL. The CDR3 extends over 15 amino acids. V shed 4 bases, J shed 6 bases, and the junction held 9 bases outside the gene matches. CDR3 loop: CASSPRGLAVNEQFF. CDR3 nucleotides: TGCGCCAGCAGCCCCAGAGGGCTAGCGGTCAATGAGCAGTTCTTC.

CDR3 nucleotides: TGCGCCAGCGGCACCCTCAGGGGGCCCTCCTACAATGAGCAGTTCTTC. It specifies CASGTLRGPSYNEQFF. This sequence joins TRBV5-1 and TRBJ2-1; TRBD1 agrees at 8 bases. The junction had 9 bases not matched to a gene; V was cut back by 7 bases and J by 0 bases. The CDR3 is made up of 16 amino acids. The germline V gene has CDR1 SGHRS and CDR2 YFSETQ.

V usage is TRBV6-1 and J usage is TRBJ1-5; 7 nucleotides match TRBD1. The CDR3 consists of 15 residues. CDR1 and CDR2 (germline): MNHNS, SASEGT. V dropped 3 bases and J dropped 4; count of bases not matched to a gene: 6. The CDR3 nucleotides read TGTGCCAGCAGTGACCCGACAGGGTGGAATCAGCCCCAGCATTTT. Protein sequence: CASSDPTGWNQPQHF.

Worth noting for this clone: Other nucleotide sequences from this sample produce the same CDR3. The V and J genes are TRBV7-9 and TRBJ2-7, with D possibly being TRBD1 (5 bases). The ends were cut back, 5 bases at V and 3 bases at J, with 8 bases in the middle. CDR1 is SEHNR, CDR2 FQNEAQ, per germline (reference sequence). The length of the CDR3 is 12 residues. CDR3 sequence reads: CASSPGIYEQYF. Here the CDR3 DNA reads TGTGCCAGCAGCCCAGGGATCTACGAGCAGTACTTC.